What follows are 20 T cell receptor beta chains derived from one specimen sequenced in a study of shared clonotypes between healthy human individuals. The protocol was immunoSEQ multiplex PCR, while the TCRdb copy is restricted to in-frame clones and leaves out a portion. The sample carries approximately 1,500,000 clones, approximately 97% recorded once. Specimen: naive CD4+ T cells sorted from blood. Subset given: CD45RA+ positively selected. The receptor set was obtained from a man aged 25-45 years in good health.

This clone was recorded once. The chain combines TRBV5-8 with TRBJ2-7; 9 bases fit TRBD1. The germline V gene encodes CDR1 SGHTS and CDR2 YDEGEE. The V segment lost 3 bases and the J segment 3 bases; nucleotides outside the gene matches: 4. This CDR3 comprises 14 residues. The CDR3 loop is CASSYLTGGYEQYF. In nucleotides, the CDR3 is TGTGCCAGCAGCTACCTGACAGGGGGCTACGAGCAGTACTTC.

The CDR3 sequence is CASSFGRGAYEQYF. The CDR3 DNA reads as TGTGCCAGCAGTTTTGGCAGGGGGGCCTACGAGCAGTACTTC. The J gene is TRBJ2-7, the V gene TRBV28, with D maybe TRBD1 (7 bases). CDR1 and CDR2 (germline): MDHEN, SYDVKM. This CDR3 is built from 14 residues. V was trimmed by 3 bases and J by 2 bases, leaving 11 bases between them.

The rearrangement uses TRBV30 and TRBJ1-1, with D possibly TRBD1 on 5 matching bases. Germline V gene sequence: CDR1 GTSNPN, CDR2 SVGIG (reference sequence). CDR3 length equals 17 residues. Trimming took 4 bases from V and 6 from J, leaving 27 bases between them. CDR3 amino acids: CAWNNWPRVVLWAEAFF. In DNA, the CDR3 is TGTGCCTGGAACAACTGGCCCAGGGTGGTCCTCTGGGCTGAAGCTTTCTTT.

The CDR3 region is CASSEQGSGRGYTF. The CDR3 DNA reads TGCGCCAGCAGCGAACAGGGAAGCGGGAGGGGCTACACCTTC. The chain has TRBV5-1 and TRBJ1-2, with D possibly matching TRBD1 (6 bases). V was cut by 4 bases and J by 8 bases, with 18 bases left in between. The length of the CDR3 is 14 residues. Germline-derived CDR1 and CDR2 are SGHRS and YFSETQ.

This sequence joins TRBV6-5 and TRBJ2-7; D call uncertain. V lost 3 bases, J lost 6 bases, and 18 bases lay in between. Germline CDR1 is MNHEY and CDR2 is SVGAGI. The CDR3 totals 15 residues. CDR3 protein: CASSYTYPTVGEQYF. As DNA, the CDR3 is TGTGCCAGCAGTTATACCTATCCGACTGTAGGCGAGCAGTACTTC.

The chain recombines TRBV5-1 with TRBJ1-4; D ambiguous. Germline V gene lookup returns CDR1 SGHRS and CDR2 YFSETQ. CDR3 length equals 14 residues. V was shortened by 3 bases and J by 5 bases, with 11 bases between the two germline ends. This CDR3 is CASSSAATNEKLFF. CDR3 coding DNA: TGCGCCAGCAGCTCGGCGGCTACGAATGAAAAACTGTTTTTT.

V gene TRBV11-1 combines with J gene TRBJ2-3; TRBD2 is a possible D gene (6 bases). This CDR3 is 14 amino acids long. V dropped 0 bases and J dropped 3 bases, with 7 bases sitting between them. Germline values: CDR1 SGHAT, CDR2 FQDESV (reference sequence). The CDR3 DNA reads TGTGCCAGCAGCTTAGCGGGAGGTACAGATACGCAGTATTTT. Its translation is CASSLAGGTDTQYF.

This sequence joins TRBV18 and TRBJ2-1; the D gene is possibly TRBD2 (6 bases). Germline V gives CDR1 KGHSH, CDR2 LQKENI. The V gene lost 4 bases and the J gene lost 12 bases, with 25 bases spanning the gap. This CDR3 is 16 amino acids long. CDR3 residues: CASSLKPSNRGLGQFF. The CDR3, as DNA: TGTGCCAGCTCACTAAAACCCTCAAACCGGGGACTCGGGCAGTTCTTC.

V is TRBV30 and J is TRBJ2-2, with 7 bases that match TRBD2. The germline gives CDR1 GTSNPN, CDR2 SVGIG (reference sequence). The J segment lost 4 bases and the V segment lost 6 bases, leaving 8 bases of the junction unmatched. This CDR3 comprises 14 residues. The CDR3 coding sequence is TGTGCCTGCCGCGGGAGTACGGGCACCGGGGAGCTGTTTTTT. Its translation is CACRGSTGTGELFF.

V and J are TRBV27 and TRBJ2-1, with 7 nucleotides matching TRBD2. The CDR3 covers 14 residues. V shed 5 bases, J shed 5 bases, and the junction held 6 bases outside the gene matches. Germline V gives CDR1 MNHEY, CDR2 SMNVEV (reference sequence). The CDR3 sequence: CASSLRTSDNEQFF. The CDR3 DNA sequence: TGTGCCAGCAGTCTGAGAACTAGCGACAATGAGCAGTTCTTC.

The CDR3 DNA is TGTGCCAGCAAAAAGGGTCTGAACACTGAAGCTTTCTTT. It yields the protein CASKKGLNTEAFF. The gene calls are TRBV6-5 and TRBJ1-1; D is uncertain. CDR3 length: 13 amino acids. Germline lookup yields CDR1 MNHEY and CDR2 SVGAGI. V lost 7 bases, J lost 0 bases, and 9 bases lay in between.

The gene calls are TRBV15 and TRBJ2-3, with D perhaps TRBD1 (6 bases). Germline-derived CDR1 and CDR2 are LNHNV and YYDKDF (reference sequence). CDR3 length equals 18 residues. V was pared by 0 bases and J by 1 base, with 17 bases between. CDR3 amino acids: CATSRDPQGHHGTDTQYF. DNA for the CDR3: TGTGCCACCAGCAGAGATCCCCAGGGGCACCATGGCACAGATACGCAGTATTTT.

This chain uses TRBV19 with TRBJ2-4; TRBD1 matches at 8 bases. V lost 6 bases, J lost 3 bases, and 4 bases stayed unmatched. CDR1 LNHDA and CDR2 SQIVND come from the germline V gene (reference sequence). The CDR3 totals 14 residues. CDR3 sequence: CASRQGADKNIQYF. The CDR3 DNA reads TGTGCCAGTAGGCAGGGGGCGGACAAAAACATTCAGTACTTC.

The gene calls are TRBV18 and TRBJ2-6; no definite D call. Germline V gene sequence: CDR1 KGHSH, CDR2 LQKENI. V was pared by 10 bases and J by 0 bases, with 10 bases between. This CDR3 region has 14 residues. CDR3 DNA: TGTGCCACGGCCGGCACCTCTGGGGCCAACGTCCTGACTTTC. Its translation: CATAGTSGANVLTF.

J is TRBJ2-1 and V is TRBV28; 9 bases line up with TRBD1. CDR3 length: 15 amino acids. Per the germline V gene, CDR1 is MDHEN and CDR2 is SYDVKM. The junction had 10 bases not matched to a gene; V was cut back by 6 bases and J by 7 bases. The CDR3: CASRYPGTGINEQFF. The CDR3, as DNA: TGTGCCAGCAGGTATCCCGGGACAGGGATTAATGAGCAGTTCTTC.

The chain employs TRBV7-2 and TRBJ2-7; D is perhaps TRBD2 (5 bases). The CDR3 extends over 14 amino acids. V lost 1 base to trimming and J lost 2 bases, with 9 bases between them. The germline V gene encodes CDR1 SGHTA and CDR2 FQGNSA. CDR3 loop: CASSLDGNTYEQYF. Here the CDR3 DNA reads TGTGCCAGCAGCTTAGACGGGAACACCTACGAGCAGTACTTC.

The chain combines TRBV7-9 with TRBJ2-7; a possible D gene is TRBD2 (5 bases). CDR3 size: 15 residues. Trimming left V 3 bases short and J 7 bases short, with 19 bases between. CDR1 is SEHNR and CDR2 is FQNEAQ in the germline V gene (reference sequence). The CDR3 DNA is TGTGCCAGCAGCTTCGGGATCCTCTCCTACGAGGAGCAGTACTTC. It specifies CASSFGILSYEEQYF.

The J gene is TRBJ2-7, the V gene TRBV9; 9 bases are a match to TRBD1. The length of the CDR3 is 15 residues. Germline V CDR1 and CDR2: SGDLS, YYNGEE. The J segment lost 6 bases and the V segment lost 3 bases, leaving 10 bases of the junction unmatched. The chain's CDR3 is CASSALGTGRSEQYF. The CDR3 DNA reads TGTGCCAGCAGCGCACTGGGGACAGGGCGTAGCGAGCAGTACTTC.

The chain joins TRBV19 to TRBJ2-3; D is uncertain. The V end lost 7 bases, the J end lost 4 bases, and 9 bases lay between the germline ends. The CDR3 has 12 residues. Looked up from germline, CDR1 is LNHDA and CDR2 is SQIVND (reference sequence). CDR3 DNA sequence: TGTGCCAGTACCTCAAACCCAGATACGCAGTATTTT. Amino acid sequence: CASTSNPDTQYF.

The chain joins TRBV7-8 to TRBJ1-2; D is ambiguous. The CDR3 is 14 residues long. Germline V gene data show CDR1 as SGHVS and CDR2 as FQNEAQ. Trimming removed 5 bases from V and 8 bases from J, with 18 bases in between. CDR3 sequence (DNA): TGTGCCAGCAGCACCCGAGAAGGAGGTTGGGGCTACACCTTC. Protein product: CASSTREGGWGYTF.